These 29 T cell receptor beta chains came from one sample sequenced in a study of shared clonotypes between healthy human individuals. The table came from immunoSEQ multiplex PCR; TCRdb's copy has only in-frame clones and leaves some out. The sample lists 2 million to 2.5 million clones, over 90% occurring once. The sequenced material came from naive CD4+ T cells from PBMCs. Subset reported: CD45RA+ positively selected. These receptors were obtained from a man aged 18 to 29 in good health. Some clones in this sample may be carry-over from other donors' samples.

This chain links TRBV9 with TRBJ2-3; 7 bases agree with TRBD2. There are 16 residues in the CDR3. Germline CDR1 SGDLS, CDR2 YYNGEE. V dropped 2 bases and J dropped 0; count of bases not matched to a gene: 6. The CDR3 spells CASSVPLASSTDTQYF. CDR3 nucleotides: TGTGCCAGCAGCGTCCCACTAGCGTCTAGCACAGATACGCAGTATTTT.

The genes are TRBV27 and TRBJ2-2; D is possibly TRBD1 (6 bases). The CDR3 spans 18 residues. Trimming took 2 bases from V and 0 from J, leaving 16 bases between them. Germline lookup yields CDR1 MNHEY and CDR2 SMNVEV (reference sequence). The CDR3 is CASSLRGYRASNTGELFF. For the CDR3, the DNA is TGTGCCAGCAGTTTACGTGGTTACAGGGCCTCGAACACCGGGGAGCTGTTTTTT.

The CDR3 loop reads CASSWLAGVVEQFF. The CDR3 DNA is TGTGCCAGCTCTTGGCTAGCGGGAGTGGTTGAGCAGTTCTTC. The J gene is TRBJ2-1, the V gene TRBV7-2; TRBD2 matches 10 bases. The J segment lost 9 bases and the V segment lost 8 bases, leaving 10 bases of the junction unmatched. Germline CDR1 reads SGHTA; CDR2 reads FQGNSA. The CDR3 spans 14 residues.

V and J are TRBV11-3 and TRBJ1-1; D unclear. The germline V and J ends were trimmed by 3 bases and 7 bases, with 9 bases remaining between them. The CDR3 runs to 12 residues. Per the germline V gene, CDR1 is SGHNT and CDR2 is YENEEA. CDR3 bases: TGTGCCAGCAGCTTCGCCGGTGGTGAAGCTTTCTTT. This translates into CASSFAGGEAFF.

The chain employs TRBV2 and TRBJ1-4, with TRBD1 as a possible D gene (5 bases). This CDR3 spans 18 amino acids. V gave up 6 bases and J gave up 0 bases, with 20 bases separating them. Germline V CDR1 and CDR2: SNHLY, FYNNEI. DNA for the CDR3: TGTGCCAGCAGGGAGGTACAACGGACACCGGCAACTAATGAAAAACTGTTTTTT. It specifies CASREVQRTPATNEKLFF.

The rearrangement links TRBV20-1 to TRBJ2-1; D unresolved. The V end lost 3 bases, the J end lost 5 bases, and 5 bases lay between the germline ends. This CDR3 is built from 11 residues. CDR1 is DFQATT and CDR2 is SNEGSKA in the germline V gene (reference sequence). CDR3 loop: CSASSDNEQFF. The CDR3 nucleotides read TGCAGTGCTAGCTCTGACAATGAGCAGTTCTTC.

The chain is built from TRBV18 and TRBJ2-3, with D tentatively TRBD1 (6 bases). With 5 bases removed from V and 0 bases from J, the gap between germline ends came to 24 bases. The CDR3 is 19 residues long. Germline assignment: CDR1 KGHSH and CDR2 LQKENI. Here the CDR3 reads CASSSQTWSGATSTDTQYF. For the CDR3, the DNA is TGTGCCAGCTCATCACAAACATGGTCAGGGGCGACTAGCACAGATACGCAGTATTTT.

Comments on this clone: Other DNA sequences of this sample code for an identical CDR3. V gene TRBV19 combines with J gene TRBJ2-3; D is uncertain. Germline-derived CDR1 and CDR2 are LNHDA and SQIVND (reference sequence). Trimming left V 3 bases short and J 3 bases short, with 10 bases between. The CDR3 extends over 14 amino acids. The CDR3, as DNA: TGTGCCAGTAGTATTGGGTTGGTGACAGATACGCAGTATTTT. This translates into CASSIGLVTDTQYF.

Turning to this clone: Other nucleotide sequences from this sample produce the same CDR3. The chain has TRBV6-5 and TRBJ1-5; D is undetermined. V gave up 10 bases and J gave up 2 bases, with 9 bases separating them. This CDR3 region has 12 residues. Germline V gene lookup returns CDR1 MNHEY and CDR2 SVGAGI. CDR3: CATGTGNQPQHF. CDR3 nucleotides: TGTGCCACGGGAACCGGCAATCAGCCCCAGCATTTT.

The V and J genes are TRBV6-1 and TRBJ2-5; D is unresolved. This CDR3 is built from 12 residues. Germline CDR1 MNHNS, CDR2 SASEGT. V was cut by 10 bases and J by 2 bases, with 11 bases left in between. CDR3 nucleotides: TGTGCCAACGGAGACCAGCAAGAGACCCAGTACTTC. It specifies CANGDQQETQYF.

This clone was seen only once. V usage is TRBV10-3 and J usage is TRBJ2-5; 13 nucleotides agree with TRBD2. The CDR3 extends over 19 amino acids. After removal of 0 bases from V and 5 bases from J, the junction contained 12 bases not matched to a gene. In germline, CDR1 is ENHRY, CDR2 SYGVKD. The CDR3 reads CAISESWTTSGGTRETQYF. CDR3 in DNA: TGTGCCATCAGTGAGTCGTGGACGACTAGCGGGGGGACTAGGGAGACCCAGTACTTC.

The chain uses TRBV2 and TRBJ2-2; D may match TRBD1 or TRBD2 (6 bases each). Germline V gives CDR1 SNHLY, CDR2 FYNNEI. The CDR3 extends over 15 amino acids. V was clipped by 8 bases and J by 5 bases, with 18 bases between them. The CDR3 loop reads CASGNRDSMTGELFF. The CDR3 nucleotides are TGTGCCAGCGGGAACAGGGACTCGATGACCGGGGAGCTGTTTTTT.

The chain carries TRBV19 and TRBJ1-5; D remains unclear. This CDR3 spans 15 amino acids. V gave up 7 bases and J gave up 5 bases, with 18 bases separating them. The V gene's germline CDR1 is LNHDA and CDR2 SQIVND (reference sequence). CDR3 nucleotide sequence: TGTGCCAGTAATCAGAGGAGGCTTGGCGATCAGCCCCAGCATTTT. Translated, it gives CASNQRRLGDQPQHF.

This clone has a handful of counts. The chain carries TRBV6-6 and TRBJ1-5; TRBD1 is a possible D gene (6 bases). V was trimmed by 6 bases and J by 6 bases, leaving 12 bases between them. Germline values: CDR1 MNHNY, CDR2 SVGAGI (reference sequence). The CDR3 is 13 amino acids. The CDR3 nucleotides are TGTGCCAGCAGGGGCCAGGGGATTCAGCCCCAGCATTTT. Protein product: CASRGQGIQPQHF.

J is TRBJ1-2 and V is TRBV12-5; D unresolved. This CDR3 comprises 13 residues. The germline V and J ends were trimmed by 1 base and 4 bases, with 7 bases remaining between them. CDR1 LGHNT and CDR2 FRNRAP come from the germline V gene. CDR3 protein: CASGLETGYGYTF. CDR3 DNA: TGTGCTAGTGGTTTGGAGACGGGCTATGGCTACACCTTC.

The V call is TRBV7-6, the J call TRBJ1-4; no clear D. The germline CDR1 and CDR2 sequences are SGHVS and FNYEAQ. The CDR3 is 11 residues long. Trimming pared 0 bases from V and 12 bases from J, leaving 5 bases between. The CDR3 DNA reads TGTGCCAGCAGCTTAGCGAACGAACTGTTTTTT. This codes for CASSLANELFF.

The CDR3 loop reads CASTGFGRGNQPQHF. The CDR3 nucleotides are TGTGCCAGCACCGGGTTCGGGAGGGGCAATCAGCCCCAGCATTTT. The genes are TRBV5-8 and TRBJ1-5; D gene ambiguous. Germline CDR1 is SGHTS and CDR2 is YDEGEE. V lost 6 bases and J lost 2, with 15 bases in between. This CDR3 has 15 residues.

The chain carries TRBV18 and TRBJ2-7; 8 bases agree with TRBD1. CDR1 is KGHSH and CDR2 is LQKENI in the germline V gene. Trimming cost V 6 bases and J 3 bases; bases outside gene matches: 10. The CDR3 contains 15 residues. CDR3 DNA sequence: TGTGCCAGCTCCCAGGGGGCTAGCCTCTACTACGAGCAGTACTTC. It is translated as CASSQGASLYYEQYF.

The V call is TRBV5-4, the J call TRBJ2-2; D is undetermined. V lost 2 bases and J lost 0, with 14 bases in between. CDR1 is SGHNT and CDR2 is YYREEE in the germline V gene (reference sequence). The CDR3 spans 17 residues. The DNA of the CDR3 is TGTGCCAGCAGCTTCGAGGTGGCCATCCCGAACACCGGGGAGCTGTTTTTT. It specifies CASSFEVAIPNTGELFF.

This chain uses TRBV7-8 with TRBJ2-7; unclear D gene. Per the germline V gene, CDR1 is SGHVS and CDR2 is FQNEAQ. The V and J ends lost 5 bases and 0 bases respectively, with 17 bases between them. The CDR3 spans 16 residues. CDR3 sequence reads: CASSRLVGPGSYEQYF. CDR3 nucleotide sequence: TGTGCCAGCAGCCGACTTGTGGGTCCGGGCTCCTACGAGCAGTACTTC.

The gene calls are TRBV14 and TRBJ1-2; D remains ambiguous. The V and J ends lost 4 bases and 2 bases respectively, with 5 bases between them. From germline, CDR1 is SGHDN and CDR2 FVKESK. This CDR3 has 12 amino acids. The CDR3 DNA follows: TGTGCCAGCAGCCCGGGGAACTATGGCTACACCTTC. Translating gives CASSPGNYGYTF.

The V call is TRBV5-4, the J call TRBJ2-1; D is undetermined. The germline CDR1 and CDR2 sequences are SGHNT and YYREEE (reference sequence). V was shortened by 3 bases and J by 9 bases, with 19 bases between the two germline ends. The CDR3 is 15 amino acids. CDR3 sequence (DNA): TGTGCCAGCAGCTCCGTTAGGCAAATGACCAGTGAGCAGTTCTTC. This translates into CASSSVRQMTSEQFF.

Concerning this clone: This same CDR3 is encoded by further DNA sequences in the sample. This chain connects TRBV5-1 to TRBJ2-5; TRBD1 is a possible D gene (5 bases). The CDR3 length is 12 residues. The V gene lost 3 bases and the J gene lost 2 bases, with 5 bases spanning the gap. The germline CDR1 and CDR2 sequences are SGHRS and YFSETQ. For the CDR3, the DNA is TGCGCCAGCAGCTCAGGGCAAGAGACCCAGTACTTC. It translates to CASSSGQETQYF.

Regarding this clone: The identical CDR3 is also encoded by other nucleotide sequences in the sample. The chain couples TRBV28 to TRBJ1-5; D unclear. The CDR3 covers 12 residues. The germline V gene has CDR1 MDHEN and CDR2 SYDVKM. The germline V and J ends were trimmed by 5 bases and 5 bases, with 7 bases remaining between them. The CDR3 DNA is TGTGCCAGCAGTCCCCCGTATCAGCCCCAGCATTTT. Residues: CASSPPYQPQHF.

This clone was found once. The chain carries TRBV5-5 and TRBJ2-7; the D gene is possibly TRBD2 (5 bases). This CDR3 is 13 amino acids long. Trimming took 0 bases from V and 7 from J, leaving 11 bases between them. Germline CDR1 is SGHKS and CDR2 is YYEKEE (reference sequence). In nucleotides, the CDR3 is TGTGCCAGCAGCTTGGGAGTAGCGCAAGAGCAGTACTTC. This translates into CASSLGVAQEQYF. The full variable domain, with the rest looked up from reference TRBV5-5 and TRBJ2-7, is DAGVTQSPTHLIKTRGQQVTLRCSPISGHKSVSWYQQVLGQGPQFIFQYYEKEERGRGNFPDRFSARQFPNYSSELNVNALLLGDSALYLCASSLGVAQEQYFGPGTRLTVT.

The V and J genes are TRBV6-6 and TRBJ1-5; perhaps TRBD1 as D (5 bases). V was clipped by 0 bases and J by 0 bases, with 9 bases between them. Germline CDR1 is MNHNY and CDR2 is SVGAGI (reference sequence). The CDR3 runs 16 residues. This CDR3 reads CASSYSGTSSNQPQHF. CDR3 in DNA: TGTGCCAGCAGTTACTCGGGGACTAGTAGCAATCAGCCCCAGCATTTT.

The chain joins TRBV7-3 to TRBJ2-2; D may match TRBD1 or TRBD2 (6 bases each). The CDR3 is 14 residues long. Germline loops: CDR1 SGHTA, CDR2 FQGTGA. Trimming took 6 bases from V and 6 from J, leaving 14 bases between them. CDR3 residues: CASSQFRGPGELFF. Written as DNA, the CDR3 is TGTGCCAGCAGTCAATTCCGGGGGCCCGGGGAGCTGTTTTTT.

The chain carries TRBV15 and TRBJ2-7, with a tentative D call TRBD2 (5 bases). V was clipped by 3 bases and J by 2 bases, with 11 bases between them. The CDR3 runs 14 residues. Per the germline V gene, CDR1 is LNHNV and CDR2 is YYDKDF (reference sequence). The chain's CDR3 is CATSRPGETYEQYF. The CDR3, as DNA: TGTGCCACCAGCAGGCCCGGGGAGACCTACGAGCAGTACTTC.

The rearrangement joins TRBV5-4 to TRBJ2-7, with D perhaps given as TRBD1 or TRBD2 (6 bases each). The CDR3 has 19 amino acids. V shed 4 bases and J shed 0 bases, with 26 bases lying between them. Germline CDR1 reads SGHNT; CDR2 reads YYREEE (reference sequence). The CDR3 nucleotides are TGTGCCAGCAGCAACCAAAACATGGGGGGCAGAAGGAGCTCCTACGAGCAGTACTTC. This translates into CASSNQNMGGRRSSYEQYF. Supplemented by reference TRBV5-4 and TRBJ2-7, the full variable domain reads ETGVTQSPTHLIKTRGQQVTLRCSSQSGHNTVSWYQQALGQGPQFIFQYYREEENGRGNFPPRFSGLQFPNYSSELNVNALELDDSALYLCASSNQNMGGRRSSYEQYFGPGTRLTVT.